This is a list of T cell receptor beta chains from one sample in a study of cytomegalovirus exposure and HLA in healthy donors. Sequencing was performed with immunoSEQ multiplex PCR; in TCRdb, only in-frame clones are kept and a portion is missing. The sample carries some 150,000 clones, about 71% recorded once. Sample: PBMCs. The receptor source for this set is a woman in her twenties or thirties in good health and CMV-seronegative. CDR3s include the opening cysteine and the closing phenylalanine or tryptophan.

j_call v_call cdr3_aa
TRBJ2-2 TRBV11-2 CASSLIRGRVGELFF
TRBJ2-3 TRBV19 CASSEPSGSRADTQYF
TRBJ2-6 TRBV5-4 CASSFGQGSAGANVLTF
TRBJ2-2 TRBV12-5 CASGRGRAGGTGELFF
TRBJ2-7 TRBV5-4 CASSRPRQGVSYEQYF
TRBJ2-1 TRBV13 CASSLGGLISYNEQFF
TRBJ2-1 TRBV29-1 CSVRLARYNEQFF
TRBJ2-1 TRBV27 CASGPRYNEQFF
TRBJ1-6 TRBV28 CASSRGKGNNSPLHF
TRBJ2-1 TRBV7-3 CASSFKRGGNEQFF
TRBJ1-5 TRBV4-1 CASSDRQGRRPQHF